This TCR beta chain was recorded in a study of cytomegalovirus exposure and HLA in healthy donors. This CDR3 region has 11 residues. V lost 8 bases to trimming and J lost 6 bases, with 8 bases between them. In germline, CDR1 is LNHNV, CDR2 YYDKDF (reference sequence). Amplification used 60 Vbeta primers and 13 Jbeta primers. Using immunoSEQ multiplex PCR, the repertoire was profiled, and TCRdb retains in-frame clones only, with some absent. The sample has 130,000 to 150,000 clones; 75% to 85% are singletons. The V and J genes are TRBV15 and TRBJ2-1; D might be TRBD1 (5 bases). The sequence was obtained from a man between 35 and 55 years old in good health and CMV-seronegative. Sequencing was performed on PBMCs. DNA for the CDR3: TGTGCCACCGGACACGGCAATGAGCAGTTCTTC. It specifies CATGHGNEQFF. Drawing the rest from reference TRBV15 and TRBJ2-1, the complete variable domain is DAMVIQNPRYQVTQFGKPVTLSCSQTLNHNVMYWYQQKSSQAPKLLFHYYDKDFNNEADTPDNFQSRRPNTSFCFLDIRSPGLGDTAMYLCATGHGNEQFFGPGTRLTVL.